Below, one T cell receptor beta chain is given with its context. The target antigen is unknown. The CDR3 totals 14 residues. Germline V gene sequence: CDR1 SEHNR, CDR2 FQNEAQ (reference sequence). The V gene lost 3 bases and the J gene lost 3 bases, with 11 bases spanning the gap. Healthy donors had no documented immune events, such as infections, while sampled. The data belong to a study of identifying expanded T cells in peripheral blood. The method was immunoSEQ multiplex PCR; TCRdb's version includes in-frame clones alone and lacks a portion of them. The repertoire includes 110,000 or so clones, around 90% of them detected once, and 7.5% to 9.5% sits in the top ten. Study-level results: Differentially abundant clones: around 1.2 between replicates, approximately 16 at two to three weeks, around 19 at four. Two-week clone count variance significantly increased as total template count grew.

The origin of this receptor is a person aged 18 to 75 in good health. The chain uses TRBV7-9 and TRBJ1-1; D is undetermined. The sample taken for sequencing was blood. The CDR3 sequence: CASSLRIRDTEAFF. In DNA, the CDR3 is TGTGCCAGCAGCTTGAGAATTCGGGACACTGAAGCTTTCTTT. The full variable domain, with the rest looked up from reference TRBV7-9 and TRBJ1-1, is DTGVSQNPRHKITKRGQNVTFRCDPISEHNRLYWYRQTLGQGPEFLTYFQNEAQLEKSRLLSDRFSAERPKGSFSTLEIQRTEQGDSAMYLCASSLRIRDTEAFFGQGTRLTVV.